This TCR beta chain comes out of a study of early T cells in non-severe SARS-CoV-2 infection. The CDR3 covers 12 residues. Germline loops: CDR1 MNHNS, CDR2 SASEGT. The V gene end was trimmed by 8 bases and the J gene end by 5 bases; junction bases not matched to a gene: 4. This clonotype was detected ten times or more. Individual cDNA molecules carried attached unique molecular identifiers. TCRdb analysed the 5' RACE reads with MiXCR anew, one entry per CDR3 protein. The table includes some 67,000 distinct CDR3 sequences, under 15% detected once. Specimen: whole blood. This rearrangement joins TRBV6-1 to TRBJ2-7; 9 bases line up with TRBD1. The TCR was taken from an adult who was a healthcare worker with PCR-confirmed SARS-CoV-2 infection or an uninfected control (not recorded which). CDR3 residues: CASRDRVHEQYF. CDR3 DNA sequence: TGTGCCAGCCGGGACAGGGTCCACGAGCAGTACTTC.